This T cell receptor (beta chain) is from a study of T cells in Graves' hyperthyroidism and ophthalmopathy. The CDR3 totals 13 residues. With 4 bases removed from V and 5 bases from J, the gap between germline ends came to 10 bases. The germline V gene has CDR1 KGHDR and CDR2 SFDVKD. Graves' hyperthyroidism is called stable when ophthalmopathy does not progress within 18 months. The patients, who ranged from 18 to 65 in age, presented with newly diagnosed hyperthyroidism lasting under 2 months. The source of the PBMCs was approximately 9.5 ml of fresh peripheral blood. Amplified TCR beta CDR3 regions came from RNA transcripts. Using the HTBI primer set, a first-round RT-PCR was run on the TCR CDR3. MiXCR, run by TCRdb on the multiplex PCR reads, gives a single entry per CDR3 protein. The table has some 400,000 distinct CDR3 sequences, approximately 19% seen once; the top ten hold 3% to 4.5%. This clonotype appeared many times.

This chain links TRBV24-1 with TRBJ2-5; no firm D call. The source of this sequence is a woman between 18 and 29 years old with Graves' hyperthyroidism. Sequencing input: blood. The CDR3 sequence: CATSEPARETQYF. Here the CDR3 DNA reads TGTGCCACCAGTGAACCGGCCAGGGAGACCCAGTACTTC.